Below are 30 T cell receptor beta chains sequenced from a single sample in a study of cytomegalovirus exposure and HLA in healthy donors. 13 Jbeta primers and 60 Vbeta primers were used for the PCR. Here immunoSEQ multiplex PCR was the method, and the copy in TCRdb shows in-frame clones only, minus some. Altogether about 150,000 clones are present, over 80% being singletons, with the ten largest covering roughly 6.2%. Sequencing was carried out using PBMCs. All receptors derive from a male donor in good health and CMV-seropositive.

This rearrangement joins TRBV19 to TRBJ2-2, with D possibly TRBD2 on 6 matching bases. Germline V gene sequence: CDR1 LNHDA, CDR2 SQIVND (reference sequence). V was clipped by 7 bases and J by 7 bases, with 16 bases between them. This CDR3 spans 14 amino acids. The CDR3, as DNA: TGTGCCAGTAATCGGGGGAGTCAGCACGGGGAGCTGTTTTTT. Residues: CASNRGSQHGELFF.

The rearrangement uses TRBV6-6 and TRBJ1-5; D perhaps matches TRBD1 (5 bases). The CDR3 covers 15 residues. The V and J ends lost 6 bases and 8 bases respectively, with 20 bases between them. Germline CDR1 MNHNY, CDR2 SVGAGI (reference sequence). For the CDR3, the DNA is TGTGCCAGCAGCCCTACCGATGGGGGGACCGAGCCCCAGCATTTT. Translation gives CASSPTDGGTEPQHF.

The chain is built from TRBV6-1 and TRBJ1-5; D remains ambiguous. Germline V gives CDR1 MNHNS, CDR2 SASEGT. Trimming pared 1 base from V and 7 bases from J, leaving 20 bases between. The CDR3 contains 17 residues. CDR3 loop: CASSEVWMWEGGQPQHF. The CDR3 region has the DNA TGTGCCAGCAGTGAAGTGTGGATGTGGGAGGGCGGACAGCCCCAGCATTTT.

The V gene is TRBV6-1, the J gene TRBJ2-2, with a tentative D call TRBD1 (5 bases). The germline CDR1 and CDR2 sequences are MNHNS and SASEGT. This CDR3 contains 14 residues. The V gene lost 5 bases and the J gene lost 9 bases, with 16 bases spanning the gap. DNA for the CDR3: TGTGCCAGCAGTTCCAGGGATATCGGCAGGGAGCTGTTTTTT. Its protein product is CASSSRDIGRELFF.

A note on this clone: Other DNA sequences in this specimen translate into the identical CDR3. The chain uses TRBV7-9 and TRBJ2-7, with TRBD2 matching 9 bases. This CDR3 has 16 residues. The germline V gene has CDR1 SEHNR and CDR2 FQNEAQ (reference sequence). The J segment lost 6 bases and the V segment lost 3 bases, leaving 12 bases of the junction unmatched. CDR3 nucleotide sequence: TGTGCCAGCAGCTTTGATTGGGGACTAGCAGGAGGCGAGCAGTACTTC. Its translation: CASSFDWGLAGGEQYF.

The CDR3 loop is CASSPRGVDGYTF. The CDR3 DNA reads as TGTGCCAGCAGTCCCAGGGGTGTAGATGGCTACACCTTC. The rearrangement links TRBV27 to TRBJ1-2; maybe TRBD1 (6 bases). From germline, CDR1 is MNHEY and CDR2 SMNVEV (reference sequence). CDR3 length: 13 residues. The V end was cut by 5 bases, the J end by 6 bases, with 13 bases between.

CDR3 coding DNA: TGCGCCAGCAGCCGGGCGGGGGGAACTGGGGCCAACGTCCTGACTTTC. Translation: CASSRAGGTGANVLTF. The chain recombines TRBV4-3 with TRBJ2-6, with 8 positions matching TRBD2. The trim removed 4 bases at V and 2 bases at J, leaving 4 bases unmatched. Per the germline V gene, CDR1 is LGHNA and CDR2 is YSLEER. The CDR3 runs 16 residues.

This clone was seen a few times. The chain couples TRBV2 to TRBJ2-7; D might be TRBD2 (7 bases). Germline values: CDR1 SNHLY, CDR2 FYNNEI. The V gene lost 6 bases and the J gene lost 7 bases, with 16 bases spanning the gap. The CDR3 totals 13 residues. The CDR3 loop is CASSHGGGWEQYF. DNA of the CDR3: TGTGCCAGCAGCCACGGCGGGGGCTGGGAGCAGTACTTC.

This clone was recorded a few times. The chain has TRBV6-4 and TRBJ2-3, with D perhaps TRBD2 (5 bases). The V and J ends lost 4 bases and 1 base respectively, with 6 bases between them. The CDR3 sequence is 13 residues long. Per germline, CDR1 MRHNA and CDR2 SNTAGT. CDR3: CASSVSGTDTQYF. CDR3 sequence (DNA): TGTGCCAGCAGTGTTAGCGGCACAGATACGCAGTATTTT.

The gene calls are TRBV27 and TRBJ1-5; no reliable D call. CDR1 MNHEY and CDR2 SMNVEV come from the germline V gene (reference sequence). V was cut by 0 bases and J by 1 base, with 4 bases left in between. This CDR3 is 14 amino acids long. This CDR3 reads CASSLSRSNQPQHF. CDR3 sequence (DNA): TGTGCCAGCAGTTTATCGAGGAGCAATCAGCCCCAGCATTTT.

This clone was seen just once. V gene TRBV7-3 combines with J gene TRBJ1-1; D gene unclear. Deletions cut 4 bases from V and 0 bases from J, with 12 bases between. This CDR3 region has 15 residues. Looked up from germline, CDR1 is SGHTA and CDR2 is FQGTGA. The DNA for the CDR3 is TGTGCCAGCAGCTCACACCGGGGATTGAACACTGAAGCTTTCTTT. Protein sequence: CASSSHRGLNTEAFF.

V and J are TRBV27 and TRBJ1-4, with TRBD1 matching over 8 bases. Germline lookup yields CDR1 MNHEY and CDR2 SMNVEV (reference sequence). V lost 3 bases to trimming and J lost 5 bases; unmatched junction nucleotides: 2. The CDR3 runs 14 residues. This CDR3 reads CASSLGTGNEKLFF. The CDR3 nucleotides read TGTGCCAGCAGTTTGGGGACAGGAAATGAAAAACTGTTTTTT.

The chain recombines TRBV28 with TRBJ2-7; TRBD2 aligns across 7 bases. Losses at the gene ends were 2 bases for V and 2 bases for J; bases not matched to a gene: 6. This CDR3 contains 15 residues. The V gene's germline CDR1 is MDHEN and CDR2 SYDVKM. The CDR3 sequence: CASSLLAGAPYEQYF. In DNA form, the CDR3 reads TGTGCCAGCAGTTTACTGGCGGGAGCCCCCTACGAGCAGTACTTC.

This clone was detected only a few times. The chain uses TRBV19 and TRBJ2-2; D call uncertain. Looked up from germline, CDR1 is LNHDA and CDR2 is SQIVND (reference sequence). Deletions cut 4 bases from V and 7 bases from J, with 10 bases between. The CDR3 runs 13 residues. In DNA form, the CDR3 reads TGTGCCAGTAGTACAGGTCGGATCGGGGAGCTGTTTTTT. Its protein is CASSTGRIGELFF.

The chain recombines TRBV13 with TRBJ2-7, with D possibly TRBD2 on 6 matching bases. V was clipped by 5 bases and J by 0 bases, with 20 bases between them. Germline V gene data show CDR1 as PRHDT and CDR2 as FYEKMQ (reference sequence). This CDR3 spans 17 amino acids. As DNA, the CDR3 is TGTGCCAGCAGCCCCGGCCATATTAGCGGAAGCTCCTACGAGCAGTACTTC. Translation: CASSPGHISGSSYEQYF. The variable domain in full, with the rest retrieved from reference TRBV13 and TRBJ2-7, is AAGVIQSPRHLIKEKRETATLKCYPIPRHDTVYWYQQGPGQDPQFLISFYEKMQSDKGSIPDRFSAQQFSDYHSELNMSSLELGDSALYFCASSPGHISGSSYEQYFGPGTRLTVT.

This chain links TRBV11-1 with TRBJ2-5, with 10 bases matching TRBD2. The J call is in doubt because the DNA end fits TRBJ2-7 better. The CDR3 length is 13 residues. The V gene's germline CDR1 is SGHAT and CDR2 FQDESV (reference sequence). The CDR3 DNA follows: TGTGCCAGCAGCGCGACTAGCGGGTACGAGCAGTACTTC. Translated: CASSATSGYEQYF.

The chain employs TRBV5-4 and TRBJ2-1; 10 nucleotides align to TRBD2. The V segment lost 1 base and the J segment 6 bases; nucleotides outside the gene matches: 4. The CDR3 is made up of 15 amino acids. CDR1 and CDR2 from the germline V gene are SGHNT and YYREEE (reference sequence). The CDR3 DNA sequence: TGTGCCAGCAGCTTGTTGTCTAGCGGGAGCAATGAGCAGTTCTTC. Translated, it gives CASSLLSSGSNEQFF.

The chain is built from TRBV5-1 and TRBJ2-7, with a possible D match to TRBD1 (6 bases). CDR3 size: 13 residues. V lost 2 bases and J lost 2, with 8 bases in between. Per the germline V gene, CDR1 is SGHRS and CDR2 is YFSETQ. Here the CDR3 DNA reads TGCGCCAGCAGCTTTGGACAGACCTACGAGCAGTACTTC. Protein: CASSFGQTYEQYF.

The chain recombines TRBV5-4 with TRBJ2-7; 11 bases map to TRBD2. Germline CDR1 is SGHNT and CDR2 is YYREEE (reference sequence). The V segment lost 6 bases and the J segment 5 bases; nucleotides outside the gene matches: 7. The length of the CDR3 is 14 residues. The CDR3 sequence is CASTSSGRSHEQYF. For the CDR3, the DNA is TGTGCCAGCACTTCTAGCGGGAGGTCCCACGAGCAGTACTTC.

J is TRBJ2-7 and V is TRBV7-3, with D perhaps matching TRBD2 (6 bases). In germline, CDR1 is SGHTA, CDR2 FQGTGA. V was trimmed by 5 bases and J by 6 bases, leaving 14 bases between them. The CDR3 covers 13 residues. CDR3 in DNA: TGTGCCAGCAGCCCGGTCGGGGGAGGCGAGCAGTACTTC. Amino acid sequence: CASSPVGGGEQYF.

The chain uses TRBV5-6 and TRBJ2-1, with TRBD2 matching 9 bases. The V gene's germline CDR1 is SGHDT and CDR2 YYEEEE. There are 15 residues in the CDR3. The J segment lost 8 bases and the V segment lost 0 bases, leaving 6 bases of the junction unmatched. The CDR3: CASSLGAGGGDEQFF. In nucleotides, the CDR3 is TGTGCCAGCAGCTTGGGAGCGGGAGGTGGTGATGAGCAGTTCTTC.

The CDR3 region is CATDIGGTETQYF. The CDR3 DNA reads as TGTGCCACCGATATTGGAGGGACAGAGACCCAGTACTTC. This chain uses TRBV15 with TRBJ2-5; D perhaps matches TRBD2 (6 bases). With 8 bases removed from V and 4 bases from J, the gap between germline ends came to 14 bases. This CDR3 is built from 13 residues. Per germline, CDR1 LNHNV and CDR2 YYDKDF (reference sequence).

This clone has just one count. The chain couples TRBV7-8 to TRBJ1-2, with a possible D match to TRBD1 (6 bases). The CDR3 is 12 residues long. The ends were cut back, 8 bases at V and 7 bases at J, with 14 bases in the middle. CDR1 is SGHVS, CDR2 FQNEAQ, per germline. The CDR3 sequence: CASDTGIGGYTF. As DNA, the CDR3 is TGTGCCAGCGATACAGGGATAGGTGGCTACACCTTC.

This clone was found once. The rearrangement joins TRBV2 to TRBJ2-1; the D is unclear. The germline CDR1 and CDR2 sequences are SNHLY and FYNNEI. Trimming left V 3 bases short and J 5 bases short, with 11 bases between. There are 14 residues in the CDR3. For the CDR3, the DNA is TGTGCCAGCAGTGACCCACGAGGCCACAATGAGCAGTTCTTC. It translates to CASSDPRGHNEQFF.

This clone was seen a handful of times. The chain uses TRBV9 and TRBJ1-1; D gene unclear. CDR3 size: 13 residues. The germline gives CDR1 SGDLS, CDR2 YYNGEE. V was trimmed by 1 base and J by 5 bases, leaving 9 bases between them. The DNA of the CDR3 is TGTGCCAGCAGCGTAATATCCAGGACTGAAGCTTTCTTT. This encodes CASSVISRTEAFF.

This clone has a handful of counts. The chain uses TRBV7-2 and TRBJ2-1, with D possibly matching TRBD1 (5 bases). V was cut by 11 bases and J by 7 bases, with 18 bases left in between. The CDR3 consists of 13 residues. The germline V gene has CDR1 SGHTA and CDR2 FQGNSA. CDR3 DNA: TGTGCCCTGGGGCAGCTTCCTTTGAATGAGCAGTTCTTC. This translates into CALGQLPLNEQFF.

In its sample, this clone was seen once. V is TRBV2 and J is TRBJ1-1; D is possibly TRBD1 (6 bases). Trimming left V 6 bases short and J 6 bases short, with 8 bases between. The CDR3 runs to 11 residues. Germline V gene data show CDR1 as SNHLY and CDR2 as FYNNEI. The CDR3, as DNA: TGTGCCAGCAGGGGGGCCCCTGAAGCTTTCTTT. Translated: CASRGAPEAFF. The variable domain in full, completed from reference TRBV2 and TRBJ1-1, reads EPEVTQTPSHQVTQMGQEVILRCVPISNHLYFYWYRQILGQKVEFLVSFYNNEISEKSEIFDDQFSVERPDGSNFTLKIRSTKLEDSAMYFCASRGAPEAFFGQGTRLTVV.

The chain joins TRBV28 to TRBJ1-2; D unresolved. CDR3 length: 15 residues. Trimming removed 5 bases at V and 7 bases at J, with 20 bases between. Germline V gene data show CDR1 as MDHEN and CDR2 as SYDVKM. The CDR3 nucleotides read TGTGCCAGCAGTCCCCCGGGAGGCGGGTTGCGTGGCTACACCTTC. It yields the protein CASSPPGGGLRGYTF.

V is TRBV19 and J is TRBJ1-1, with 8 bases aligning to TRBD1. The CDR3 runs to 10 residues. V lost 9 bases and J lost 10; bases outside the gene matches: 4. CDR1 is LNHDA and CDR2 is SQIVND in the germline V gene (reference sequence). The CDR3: CASYRGRAFF. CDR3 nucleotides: TGTGCCAGCTACAGGGGGAGAGCTTTCTTT.

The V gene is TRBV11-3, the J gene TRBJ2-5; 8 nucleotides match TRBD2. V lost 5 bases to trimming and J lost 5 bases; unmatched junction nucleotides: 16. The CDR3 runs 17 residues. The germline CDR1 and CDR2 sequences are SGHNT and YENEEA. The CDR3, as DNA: TGTGCCAGCAGCCCCCGAGGTAGCGGGATGCCCGGGGAGACCCAGTACTTC. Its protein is CASSPRGSGMPGETQYF.